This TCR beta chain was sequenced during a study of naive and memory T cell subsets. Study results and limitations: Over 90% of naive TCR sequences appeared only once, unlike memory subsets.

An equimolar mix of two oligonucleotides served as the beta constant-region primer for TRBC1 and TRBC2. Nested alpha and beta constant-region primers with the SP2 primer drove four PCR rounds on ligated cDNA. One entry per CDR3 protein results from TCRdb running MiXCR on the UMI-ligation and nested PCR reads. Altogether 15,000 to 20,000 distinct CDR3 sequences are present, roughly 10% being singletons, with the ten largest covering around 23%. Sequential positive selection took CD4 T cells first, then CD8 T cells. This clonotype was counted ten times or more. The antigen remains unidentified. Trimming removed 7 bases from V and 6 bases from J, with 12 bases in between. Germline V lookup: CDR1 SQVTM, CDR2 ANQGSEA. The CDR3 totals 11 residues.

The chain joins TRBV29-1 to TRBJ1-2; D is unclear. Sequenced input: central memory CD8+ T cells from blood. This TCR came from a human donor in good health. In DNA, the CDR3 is TGCAGCGGATCCGACATAAATGGCTACACCTTC. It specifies CSGSDINGYTF.